The table lists the clone carrying this T cell receptor beta chain with a few counts. Profiled with immunoSEQ multiplex PCR; TCRdb holds only in-frame clones, not every one. The table includes 100,000 to 150,000 clones, 87% detected once. The entry originates in a study of control samples from healthy donors and cancer patients. The V end lost 0 bases, the J end lost 6 bases, and 18 bases lay between the germline ends. CDR1 LNHNV and CDR2 YYDKDF come from the germline V gene (reference sequence). The CDR3 length is 17 residues. The sample taken for sequencing was blood. The source is a middle-aged man in good health. V usage is TRBV15 and J usage is TRBJ1-3; a possible D gene is TRBD1 (5 bases). The CDR3 nucleotides are TGTGCCACCAGCAGAGAATTCGGACACAGCCCGGAAAACACCATATATTTT. Protein product: CATSREFGHSPENTIYF.